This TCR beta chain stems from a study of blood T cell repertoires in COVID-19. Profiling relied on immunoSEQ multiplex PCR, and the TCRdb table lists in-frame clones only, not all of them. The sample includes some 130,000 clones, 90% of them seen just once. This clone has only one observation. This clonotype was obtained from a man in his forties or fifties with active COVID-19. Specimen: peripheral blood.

Here the CDR3 reads CATRLQGDGYTF. CDR3 DNA: TGTGCCACCCGATTACAGGGCGATGGCTACACCTTC. The chain has TRBV2 and TRBJ1-2; weak D call: TRBD1 (6 bases). The V gene's germline CDR1 is SNHLY and CDR2 FYNNEI. V was clipped by 10 bases and J by 6 bases, with 15 bases between them. The CDR3 is 12 residues long. Together with reference TRBV2 and TRBJ1-2, the CDR3 gives the full variable domain: EPEVTQTPSHQVTQMGQEVILRCVPISNHLYFYWYRQILGQKVEFLVSFYNNEISEKSEIFDDQFSVERPDGSNFTLKIRSTKLEDSAMYFCATRLQGDGYTFGSGTRLTVV.